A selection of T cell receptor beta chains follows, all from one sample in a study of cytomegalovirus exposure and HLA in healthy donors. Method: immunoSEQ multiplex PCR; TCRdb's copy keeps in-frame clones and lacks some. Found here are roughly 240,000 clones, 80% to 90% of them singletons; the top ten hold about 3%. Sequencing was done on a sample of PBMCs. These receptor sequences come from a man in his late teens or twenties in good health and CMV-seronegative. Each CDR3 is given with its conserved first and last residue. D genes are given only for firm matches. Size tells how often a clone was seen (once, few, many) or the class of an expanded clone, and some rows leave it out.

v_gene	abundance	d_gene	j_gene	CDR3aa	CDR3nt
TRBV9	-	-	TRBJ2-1	CASSVLAYSNEQFF	TGTGCCAGCAGCGTTCTAGCGTACTCCAATGAGCAGTTCTTC
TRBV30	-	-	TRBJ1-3	CAWSGIGGEGTGNTIYF	TGTGCCTGGAGTGGGATTGGCGGGGAGGGAACTGGAAACACCATATATTTT
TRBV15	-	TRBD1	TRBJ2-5	CATSARQGAVETQYF	TGTGCCACCAGCGCCCGGCAGGGGGCAGTTGAGACCCAGTACTTC
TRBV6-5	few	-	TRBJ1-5	CASRSQVNQPQHF	TGTGCCAGCCGATCACAAGTCAATCAGCCCCAGCATTTT
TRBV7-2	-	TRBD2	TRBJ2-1	CASSLGLAGLYNEQFF	TGTGCCAGCAGCCTGGGACTAGCGGGTCTCTACAATGAGCAGTTCTTC
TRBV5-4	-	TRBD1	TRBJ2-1	CASSLRDRVWYEQFF	TGTGCCAGCAGCCTCCGGGACAGGGTTTGGTATGAGCAGTTCTTC
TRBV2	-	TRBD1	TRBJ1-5	CASRGQGGQPQHF	TGTGCCAGCAGGGGACAGGGTGGTCAGCCCCAGCATTTT
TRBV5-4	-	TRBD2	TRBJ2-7	CASTLAGGPYEQYF	TGTGCCAGCACCTTAGCGGGAGGGCCTTACGAGCAGTACTTC
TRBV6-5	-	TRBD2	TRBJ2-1	CASSPSQRGYNEQFF	TGTGCCAGCAGCCCCTCCCAGCGGGGGTACAATGAGCAGTTCTTC
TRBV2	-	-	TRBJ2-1	CASIPVVRYNEQFF	TGTGCCAGCATTCCGGTTGTCAGGTACAATGAGCAGTTCTTC
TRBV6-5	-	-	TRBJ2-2	CASTQGGTGELFF	TGTGCCAGCACCCAGGGAGGCACCGGGGAGCTGTTTTTT
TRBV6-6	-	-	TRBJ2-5	CASSVNARTVHETQYF	TGTGCCAGCAGCGTTAACGCTAGGACAGTGCACGAGACCCAGTACTTC
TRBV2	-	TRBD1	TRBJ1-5	CASRGTDYQPQHF	TGTGCCAGCAGGGGGACAGACTATCAGCCCCAGCATTTT
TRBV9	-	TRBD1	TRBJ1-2	CASSVGIRTGGDYGYTF	TGTGCCAGCAGCGTGGGGATAAGGACAGGGGGAGACTATGGCTACACCTTC
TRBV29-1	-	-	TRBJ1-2	CSVGGDGREGYTF	TGCAGCGTGGGGGGGGACGGCCGGGAGGGCTACACCTTC
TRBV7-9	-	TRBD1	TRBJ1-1	CASSLVDRGTEAFF	TGTGCCAGCAGCTTAGTAGACAGGGGCACTGAAGCTTTCTTT
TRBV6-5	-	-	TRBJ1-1	CASRYHRDTEAFF	TGTGCCAGCAGGTATCACAGGGACACTGAAGCTTTCTTT
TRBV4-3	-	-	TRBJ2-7	CASSQDGRAGYEQYF	TGCGCCAGCAGCCAAGATGGCCGGGCAGGGTACGAGCAGTACTTC
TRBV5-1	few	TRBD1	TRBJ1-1	CASSQTGTGVTEAFF	TGCGCCAGCAGCCAAACCGGGACAGGGGTCACTGAAGCTTTCTTT
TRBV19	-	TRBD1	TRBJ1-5	CASSLSGTGSNQPQHF	TGTGCCAGTAGTCTATCCGGGACAGGGAGCAATCAGCCCCAGCATTTT
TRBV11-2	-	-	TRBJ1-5	CASSLDRLQPQHF	TGTGCCAGCAGCTTAGATCGGTTGCAGCCCCAGCATTTT
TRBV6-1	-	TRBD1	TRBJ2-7	CASSEAVWRIRDRAGKEYF	TGTGCCAGCAGTGAAGCGGTCTGGCGTATTCGGGACAGGGCTGGCAAGGAGTACTTC
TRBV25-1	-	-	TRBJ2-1	CASIHSSAYNEQFF	TGTGCCAGCATTCATTCTAGCGCTTACAATGAGCAGTTCTTC
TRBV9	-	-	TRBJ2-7	CASSGGDSASYEQYF	TGTGCCAGCAGCGGGGGAGATTCGGCTTCCTACGAGCAGTACTTC
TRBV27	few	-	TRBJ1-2	CASSFGAGSSYGYTF	TGTGCCAGCAGTTTTGGGGCAGGGTCTTCCTATGGCTACACCTTC
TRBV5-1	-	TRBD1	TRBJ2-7	CASSRVTGAYEQYF	TGCGCCAGCAGCCGGGTGACAGGGGCCTACGAGCAGTACTTC
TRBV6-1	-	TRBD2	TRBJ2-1	CASSALAGANEQFF	TGTGCCAGCAGTGCACTAGCGGGAGCCAATGAGCAGTTCTTC
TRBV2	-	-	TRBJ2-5	CASQGWRGREETQYF	TGTGCCTCCCAGGGGTGGAGGGGGCGCGAAGAGACCCAGTACTTC
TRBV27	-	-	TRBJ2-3	CANSSLASSTDTQYF	TGTGCCAACAGTTCCCTAGCGAGTAGCACAGATACGCAGTATTTT
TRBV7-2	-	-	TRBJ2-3	CASSLVAASTDTQYF	TGTGCCAGCAGCTTAGTAGCGGCTAGCACAGATACGCAGTATTTT
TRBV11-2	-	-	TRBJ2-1	CASSLGGGRYNEQFF	TGTGCCAGCAGCTTAGGGGGGGGGCGGTACAATGAGCAGTTCTTC
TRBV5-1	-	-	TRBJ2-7	CASSLGGRGASGDEQYF	TGCGCCAGCAGCTTGGGGGGCAGGGGAGCTTCAGGCGACGAGCAGTACTTC
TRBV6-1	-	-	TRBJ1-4	CASRQVEKLFF	TGTGCCAGCAGACAGGTTGAAAAACTGTTTTTT
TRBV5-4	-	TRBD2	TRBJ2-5	CASSWGSGGAGETQYF	TGTGCCAGCAGCTGGGGGAGCGGGGGGGCCGGAGAGACCCAGTACTTC
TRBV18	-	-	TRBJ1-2	CASSPRGEGGGYTF	TGTGCCAGCTCACCACGGGGTGAAGGGGGAGGCTACACCTTC
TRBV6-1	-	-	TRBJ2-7	CASRTTGYYTYEQYF	TGTGCCAGCAGAACAACAGGGTACTACACCTACGAGCAGTACTTC
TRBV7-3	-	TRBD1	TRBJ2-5	CASSQTGGAETQYF	TGTGCCAGCAGCCAGACAGGGGGCGCAGAGACCCAGTACTTC
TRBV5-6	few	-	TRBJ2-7	CASSRGYEQYF	TGTGCCAGCAGCCGAGGCTACGAGCAGTACTTC
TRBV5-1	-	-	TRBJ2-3	CASSSLSFPSRAMDTQYF	TGCGCCAGCAGTTCCCTATCTTTCCCATCGAGGGCCATGGATACGCAGTATTTT
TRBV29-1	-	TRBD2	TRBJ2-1	CSVGLAGGLGGNEQFF	TGCAGCGTAGGACTAGCGGGAGGGCTCGGGGGCAATGAGCAGTTCTTC
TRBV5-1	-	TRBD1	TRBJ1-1	CASSLGTGGAPTEAFF	TGCGCCAGCAGCTTGGGTACAGGGGGCGCTCCCACTGAAGCTTTCTTT
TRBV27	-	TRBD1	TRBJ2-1	CASSYWTGYNEQFF	TGTGCCAGCAGTTACTGGACAGGGTACAATGAGCAGTTCTTC
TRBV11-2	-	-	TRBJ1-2	CASSLENSFYYGYTF	TGTGCCAGCAGCTTAGAAAACAGCTTTTACTATGGCTACACCTTC
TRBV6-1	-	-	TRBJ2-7	CASSAFGLAYEQYF	TGTGCCAGCAGTGCTTTCGGACTTGCCTACGAGCAGTACTTC
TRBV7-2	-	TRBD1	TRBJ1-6	CASSPTGEYSPLHF	TGTGCCAGCAGTCCCACAGGGGAATATTCACCCCTCCACTTT
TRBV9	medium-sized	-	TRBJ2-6	CASSQTALSGANVLTF	TGTGCCAGCAGCCAGACAGCATTATCTGGGGCCAACGTCCTGACTTTC
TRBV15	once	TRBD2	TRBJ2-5	CATSRETGNGRSQETQYF	TGTGCCACCAGCAGAGAAACCGGGAACGGGAGGAGTCAAGAGACCCAGTACTTC
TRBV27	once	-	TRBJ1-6	CASSKATGFFSPLHF	TGTGCCAGCAGTAAAGCCACAGGTTTTTTTTCACCCCTCCACTTT
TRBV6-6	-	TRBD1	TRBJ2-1	CASEGANEQFF	TGTGCCAGCGAGGGGGCGAATGAGCAGTTCTTC
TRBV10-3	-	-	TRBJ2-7	CATGGSEEQYF	TGTGCCACTGGTGGCTCGGAGGAGCAGTACTTC
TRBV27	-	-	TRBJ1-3	CASSLSGGGISGNTIYF	TGTGCCAGCAGTTTATCGGGGGGGGGAATCTCCGGAAACACCATATATTTT
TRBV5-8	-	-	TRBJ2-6	CASSLWLQNSGANVLTF	TGTGCCAGCAGCTTGTGGTTACAGAACTCTGGGGCCAACGTCCTGACTTTC
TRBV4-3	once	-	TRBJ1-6	CASSQQGRNSPLHF	TGCGCCAGCAGCCAACAGGGCCGGAACTCACCCCTCCACTTT
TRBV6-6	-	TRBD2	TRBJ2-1	CASSYSAGDYNEQFF	TGTGCCAGCAGTTACTCGGCGGGGGACTACAATGAGCAGTTCTTC